Listed below are T cell receptor beta chains from one sample, sequenced in a study of response to subunit inactivated influenza vaccine. TCRdb called the RT-PCR reads again in MiXCR, with one record for every CDR3 protein. The sample contains 250,000 to 350,000 distinct CDR3 sequences, 20% to 25% of which appear only once. Specimen: PBMCs from blood, collected less than 22 months after vaccination. These receptors were collected from a man aged 50 to 69 who received an inactivated influenza vaccine. Each CDR3 is given with its conserved first and last residue. Fields, in order: V gene, J gene, D gene, clone size, CDR3 protein, CDR3 DNA. D genes are given only for firm matches. Some rows have no size entry. The others give once, few or many, or a class for an expanded clone.

V gene: TRBV11-1
J gene: TRBJ2-5
D gene: TRBD2
clone size: few
CDR3 protein: CASSSFGTSGSVKETQYF
CDR3 DNA: TGTGCCAGCAGCTCCTTCGGGACTAGCGGGAGTGTCAAAGAGACCCAGTACTTC

V gene: TRBV9
J gene: TRBJ2-2
D gene: TRBD2
clone size: -
CDR3 protein: CASSVDGRANTGELFF
CDR3 DNA: TGTGCCAGCAGCGTAGACGGGAGGGCCAACACCGGGGAGCTGTTTTTT

V gene: TRBV5-1
J gene: TRBJ1-5
D gene: -
clone size: -
CDR3 protein: CASSPTPQDSYNQPQHF
CDR3 DNA: TGCGCCAGCAGCCCGACCCCCCAGGACAGTTATAATCAGCCCCAGCATTTT

V gene: TRBV6-4
J gene: TRBJ2-1
D gene: -
clone size: few
CDR3 protein: CASSDANNPEQFF
CDR3 DNA: TGTGCCAGCAGTGACGCTAACAACCCAGAGCAGTTCTTC

V gene: TRBV9
J gene: TRBJ2-5
D gene: TRBD1
clone size: -
CDR3 protein: CASSFSQGSRETQYF
CDR3 DNA: TGTGCCAGCAGCTTCTCACAGGGGAGTCGCGAGACCCAGTACTTC

V gene: TRBV2
J gene: TRBJ1-2
D gene: TRBD1
clone size: few
CDR3 protein: CASGRDRTNYGYTF
CDR3 DNA: TGTGCCAGTGGCCGGGACAGGACTAACTATGGCTACACCTTC

V gene: TRBV7-9
J gene: TRBJ1-1
D gene: -
clone size: -
CDR3 protein: CASSSDGGVNTEAFF
CDR3 DNA: TGTGCCAGCAGCTCCGATGGAGGGGTGAACACTGAAGCTTTCTTT

V gene: TRBV11-1
J gene: TRBJ2-7
D gene: -
clone size: -
CDR3 protein: CASSSGSRSSGKGEQYF
CDR3 DNA: TGTGCCAGCAGCTCAGGCTCAAGGAGTAGCGGCAAGGGCGAGCAGTACTTC

V gene: TRBV29-1
J gene: TRBJ2-3
D gene: -
clone size: -
CDR3 protein: CSVRLTLSPDTQYF
CDR3 DNA: TGCAGCGTCCGACTTACCCTTAGTCCAGATACGCAGTATTTT

V gene: TRBV10-3
J gene: TRBJ2-7
D gene: TRBD1
clone size: few
CDR3 protein: CAISPGQGVEQYF
CDR3 DNA: TGTGCCATCAGCCCGGGACAGGGTGTGGAGCAGTACTTC

V gene: TRBV29-1
J gene: TRBJ1-2
D gene: -
clone size: few
CDR3 protein: CSVVEGRNYGYTF
CDR3 DNA: TGCAGCGTTGTCGAGGGCCGAAACTATGGCTACACCTTC

V gene: TRBV19
J gene: TRBJ1-3
D gene: -
clone size: few
CDR3 protein: CASVPGRAHSGNTIYF
CDR3 DNA: TGTGCCAGTGTTCCGGGACGGGCCCACTCTGGAAACACCATATATTTT

V gene: TRBV7-2
J gene: TRBJ1-1
D gene: -
clone size: many
CDR3 protein: CASSPEEREEAEAFF
CDR3 DNA: TGTGCCAGCAGCCCAGAGGAGAGGGAGGAGGCTGAAGCTTTCTTT

V gene: TRBV20-1
J gene: TRBJ1-1
D gene: TRBD1
clone size: few
CDR3 protein: CSAQLRQGAEAFF
CDR3 DNA: TGCAGTGCTCAACTCAGACAGGGGGCGGAAGCTTTCTTT

V gene: TRBV27
J gene: TRBJ2-7
D gene: TRBD2
clone size: -
CDR3 protein: CASSIGTIPYEQYF
CDR3 DNA: TGTGCCAGCAGTATTGGGACTATTCCCTACGAGCAGTACTTC

V gene: TRBV10-3
J gene: TRBJ1-5
D gene: -
clone size: -
CDR3 protein: CAISEQDQPQHF
CDR3 DNA: TGTGCCATCAGTGAGCAAGATCAGCCCCAGCATTTT

V gene: TRBV9
J gene: TRBJ2-1
D gene: -
clone size: few
CDR3 protein: CASSPGWNNEQFF
CDR3 DNA: TGTGCCAGCTCCCCGGGATGGAATAATGAGCAGTTCTTC

V gene: TRBV18
J gene: TRBJ2-7
D gene: -
clone size: -
CDR3 protein: CASSPPGGGDEQYF
CDR3 DNA: TGTGCCAGCTCACCACCGGGGGGAGGCGACGAGCAGTACTTC

V gene: TRBV13
J gene: TRBJ1-2
D gene: -
clone size: -
CDR3 protein: CASSLSLYGYTF
CDR3 DNA: TGTGCCAGCAGCTTAAGCCTCTATGGCTACACCTTC

V gene: TRBV10-3
J gene: TRBJ1-1
D gene: -
clone size: -
CDR3 protein: CAISDGQMNTEAFF
CDR3 DNA: TGTGCCATCAGTGACGGGCAGATGAACACTGAAGCTTTCTTT

V gene: TRBV9
J gene: TRBJ2-7
D gene: TRBD2
clone size: -
CDR3 protein: CASSGRWGTSSYEQYF
CDR3 DNA: TGTGCCAGCAGCGGGAGGTGGGGGACTAGTTCCTACGAGCAGTACTTC

V gene: TRBV4-3
J gene: TRBJ2-2
D gene: TRBD2
clone size: few
CDR3 protein: CASSPPSGRVVGELFF
CDR3 DNA: TGCGCCAGCAGCCCCCCCAGCGGGAGAGTTGTCGGGGAGCTGTTTTTT

V gene: TRBV11-2
J gene: TRBJ1-5
D gene: -
clone size: -
CDR3 protein: CASSYHIDQPQHF
CDR3 DNA: TGTGCCAGCAGCTACCACATAGACCAGCCCCAGCATTTT

V gene: TRBV12-3/TRBV12-4
J gene: TRBJ2-7
D gene: TRBD1
clone size: -
CDR3 protein: CASKGQGIYEQYF
CDR3 DNA: TGTGCCAGCAAGGGACAGGGGATTTACGAGCAGTACTTC

V gene: TRBV2
J gene: TRBJ1-1
D gene: -
clone size: few
CDR3 protein: CASTRGGRSTEAFF
CDR3 DNA: TGTGCCAGCACACGCGGGGGCAGGAGCACTGAAGCTTTCTTT